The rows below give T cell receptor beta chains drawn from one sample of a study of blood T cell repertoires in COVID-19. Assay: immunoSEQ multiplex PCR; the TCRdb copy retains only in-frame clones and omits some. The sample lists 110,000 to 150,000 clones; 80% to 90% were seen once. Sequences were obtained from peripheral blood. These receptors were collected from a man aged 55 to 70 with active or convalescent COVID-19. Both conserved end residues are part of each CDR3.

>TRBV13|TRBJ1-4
CASKRGSTRGEKLFF
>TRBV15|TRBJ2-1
CATSRHQTHNEQFF
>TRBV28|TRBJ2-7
CASRIVRGDYEQYF
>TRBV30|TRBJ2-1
CAWSGGRAPNEQFF
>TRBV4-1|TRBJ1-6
CASSQAGQGRYNSPLHF
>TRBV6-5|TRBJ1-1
CASSLSRLSPEAFF
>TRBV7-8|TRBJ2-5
CASSKAVETQYF
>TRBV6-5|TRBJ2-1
CASSKRRGLEQFF
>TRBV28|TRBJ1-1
CASSSPQGTEAFF
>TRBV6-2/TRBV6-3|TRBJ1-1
CASSSGQGRVMNTEAFF
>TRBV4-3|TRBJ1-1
CASSQDHLRNTEAFF
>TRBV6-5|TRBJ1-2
CASSYDRGRWGGYTF
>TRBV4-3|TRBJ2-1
CASSRTSPSYNEQFF
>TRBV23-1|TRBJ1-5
CASSQLYVTGQPQHF
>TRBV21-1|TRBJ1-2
CASSKAGTGTPPSFRRFYGYTF
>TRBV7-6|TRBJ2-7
CASSLVGGTRAF
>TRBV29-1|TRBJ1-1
CSAVGLVGAFF
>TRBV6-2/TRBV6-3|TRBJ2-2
CASSPGVTGELFF
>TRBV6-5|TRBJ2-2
CASSYSWDRGVRELFF
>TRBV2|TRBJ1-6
CATMTGASNNSPLHF
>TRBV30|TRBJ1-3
CAWGGNRRLVGNTIYF
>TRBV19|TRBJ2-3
CASSNLRTGKTTDTQYF
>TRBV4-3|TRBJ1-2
CASSQDYRPNYGYTF
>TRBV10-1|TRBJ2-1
CASSELASGVYNEQFF
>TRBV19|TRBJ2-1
CASNPGLAYNEQFF
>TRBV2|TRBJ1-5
CASEKGTGGLSNQPQHF
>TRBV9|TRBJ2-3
CASTPWEGGTDTQYF
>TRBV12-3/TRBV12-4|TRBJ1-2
CASSFRQGQGYTF
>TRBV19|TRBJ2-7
CASSIGDRGVSSYEQYF
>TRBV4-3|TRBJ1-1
CASSHPTGGTEAFF
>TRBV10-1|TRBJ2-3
CASSDRGQADTQYF
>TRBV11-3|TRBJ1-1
CASRTDYRGRAGNTEAFF
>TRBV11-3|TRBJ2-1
CASSLAGGSYNEQFF
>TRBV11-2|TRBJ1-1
CASSLVGGMNTEAFF
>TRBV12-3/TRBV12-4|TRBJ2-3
CASTPGGTDTQYF
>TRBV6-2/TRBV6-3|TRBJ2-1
CASSLRADRDTNEQFF
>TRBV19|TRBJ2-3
CASSAHPTSGGTDTQYF
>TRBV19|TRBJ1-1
CASSGRSVGKGTEAFF
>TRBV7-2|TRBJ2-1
CASSLELAGGNEQFF
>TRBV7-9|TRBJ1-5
CASSFQADQPQHF
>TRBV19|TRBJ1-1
CASSSQGRNTEAFF
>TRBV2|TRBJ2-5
CASSRRTGEAQETQYF
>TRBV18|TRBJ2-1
CASSPTDSSYNEQFF
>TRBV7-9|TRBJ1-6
CASSSGAGSSPLHF
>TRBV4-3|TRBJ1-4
CASSPGQGGSTNEKLFF